These T cell receptor beta chains were read from a single sample in a study of T cells in Graves' hyperthyroidism and ophthalmopathy. TCRdb passed the multiplex PCR reads through MiXCR, listing each CDR3 protein once. The data contain roughly 380,000 distinct CDR3 sequences, 15% to 20% of them seen just once; the ten biggest clones take up 15% to 18%. The sequencing input was blood. These receptor sequences come from a woman aged 40 to 49 with Graves' ophthalmopathy. The CDR3 runs from the conserved cysteine through the conserved F or W. The order of the fields is clone size, V gene, D gene, J gene, CDR3 DNA, CDR3 protein. The D gene is left open where the match is weak. Where a row states a size, it is once, few, many or the class of an expanded clone; other rows omit it.

many	TRBV29-1	TRBD1	TRBJ2-7	TGCAGCGTTGCGGTGACAGGGCAATTTGGAGTCTACGAGCAGTACTTC	CSVAVTGQFGVYEQYF
-	TRBV11-2	TRBD1	TRBJ2-7	TGTGCCAGCGGGTTAAACAGGGGATATTCTTCCACCGAGCAGTACTTC	CASGLNRGYSSTEQYF
many	TRBV19	TRBD1	TRBJ1-1	TGTGCCAGTAGTATGGACAGGGTTAGAACTGAAGCTTTCTTT	CASSMDRVRTEAFF
many	TRBV20-1	TRBD1	TRBJ1-5	TGCAGTGCCGAGGGACAGCAAAATCAGCCCCAGCATTTT	CSAEGQQNQPQHF
many	TRBV7-9	-	TRBJ1-5	TGTGCCAGCAGCACCGACAGAAGCAATCAGCCCCAGCATTTT	CASSTDRSNQPQHF
-	TRBV4-1	-	TRBJ2-7	TGCGCCAGCAGCCAAGAGAGGGACCGCGCCTACGAGCAGTACTTC	CASSQERDRAYEQYF
-	TRBV15	-	TRBJ2-5	TGTGCCACCAGCAGAGGAGGGGAGGCGGGGACCCAGTACTTC	CATSRGGEAGTQYF
-	TRBV9	TRBD2	TRBJ2-2	TGTGCCAGCGGAGGGACTAGCGGGGTCGCGAGGACCGGGGAGCTGTTTTTT	CASGGTSGVARTGELFF
many	TRBV27	TRBD2	TRBJ2-5	TGTGCCAGCAGTTTAGCCAGCGGGAGGGCCCAAGAGACCCAGTACTTC	CASSLASGRAQETQYF
many	TRBV19	-	TRBJ1-5	TGTGCCAGTATCAGTGGGGCAGGGGGCAATCAGCCCCAGCATTTT	CASISGAGGNQPQHF
many	TRBV20-1	-	TRBJ1-5	TGCAGTGCTAGGTCGGGGGGAGCAGGGCAGCCCCAGCATTTT	CSARSGGAGQPQHF
many	TRBV18	-	TRBJ1-1	TGTGCCAGCTCACCGTCCCTCAGAAACACTGAAGCTTTCTTT	CASSPSLRNTEAFF
few	TRBV11-1	TRBD2	TRBJ2-2	TGTGCCAGCAGCTCCGTGACTAGCGGGAACACCGGGGAGCTGTTTTTT	CASSSVTSGNTGELFF
many	TRBV7-2	-	TRBJ2-4	TGTGCCAGCAGCTTAGGACAAGGAGACATTCAGTACTTC	CASSLGQGDIQYF
many	TRBV7-9	-	TRBJ1-1	TGTGCCAGCAGCCGCCCCCGGGACGGCACTGAAGCTTTCTTT	CASSRPRDGTEAFF
many	TRBV4-1	-	TRBJ1-2	TGCGCCAGCAGCCAAGCCCCGGGCAGGGCGAATAACTATGGCTACACCTTC	CASSQAPGRANNYGYTF
many	TRBV9	-	TRBJ2-5	TGTGCCAGCACCCCAGGGATGGGGTATGAGACCCAGTACTTC	CASTPGMGYETQYF
few	TRBV29-1	TRBD1	TRBJ1-3	TGCAGCGTTGAGTGGGACAGGGAAATGGCTGGAAACACCATATATTTT	CSVEWDREMAGNTIYF
many	TRBV12-3/TRBV12-4	-	TRBJ2-5	TGTGCCAGCAGCCACCGGGACTGGGGGCTGAAGACCCAGTACTTC	CASSHRDWGLKTQYF
many	TRBV20-1	-	TRBJ2-5	TGCAGTGCTAGACGAGAGGATTGGCGGGTACAAGAGACCCAGTACTTC	CSARREDWRVQETQYF
many	TRBV27	-	TRBJ1-1	TGTGCCAGCAGTTTGCGAGGGCACACTGAAGCTTTCTTT	CASSLRGHTEAFF
many	TRBV24-1	-	TRBJ2-2	TGTGCCACCAGTGAATTGGTCACCGGGGAGCTGTTTTTT	CATSELVTGELFF
many	TRBV2	-	TRBJ2-2	TGTGCCAGCAGTGTTGTCCCAACCGGGGAGCTGTTTTTT	CASSVVPTGELFF